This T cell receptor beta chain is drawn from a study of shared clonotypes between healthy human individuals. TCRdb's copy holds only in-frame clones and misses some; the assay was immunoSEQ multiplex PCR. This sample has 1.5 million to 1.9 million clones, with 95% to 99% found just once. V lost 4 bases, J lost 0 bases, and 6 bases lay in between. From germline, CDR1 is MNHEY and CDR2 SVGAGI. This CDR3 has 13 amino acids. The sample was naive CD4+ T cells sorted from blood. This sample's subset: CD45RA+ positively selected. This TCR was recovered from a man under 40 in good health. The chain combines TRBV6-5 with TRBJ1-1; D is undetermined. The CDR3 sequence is CASSSLLNTEAFF. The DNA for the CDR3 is TGTGCCAGCAGTTCCCTATTGAACACTGAAGCTTTCTTT.